These 15 T cell receptor beta chains were sequenced from one sample in a study of beta chain features in type 1 diabetes. Expressed TCRB transcripts were sequenced because the entire RNA isolate underwent reverse transcription. Data came from immunoSEQ multiplex PCR; TCRdb stores just in-frame clones and leaves some out. The table records about 230,000 clones, roughly 9.6% of them present only once. The sequenced sample consisted of naive CD4+ T cells from blood. The receptors stem from a woman between 18 and 29 years old in good health.

This clone has more than one count but fewer than ten. The chain combines TRBV7-6 with TRBJ2-3, with TRBD1 as a possible D gene (6 bases). The CDR3 contains 15 residues. Germline-derived CDR1 and CDR2 are SGHVS and FNYEAQ. The V end lost 1 base, the J end lost 3 bases, and 11 bases lay between the germline ends. The DNA for the CDR3 is TGTGCCAGCAGCTTAGGTCAGGGGCTGACAGATACGCAGTATTTT. Translation: CASSLGQGLTDTQYF.

A few counts support this clone. A much more abundant neighbour one base away suggests this may be a read error. Other DNA sequences within the sample encode an identical CDR3. This rearrangement joins TRBV7-2 to TRBJ1-5; 7 nucleotides match TRBD1. The CDR3 has 13 amino acids. Trimming removed 3 bases from V and 5 bases from J; junction bases left unmatched: 1. Germline V gene sequence: CDR1 SGHTA, CDR2 FQGNSA. The CDR3 bases are TGTGCCAGCAGCTTCGACAGGGATCAGCCCCAGCATTTT. Protein product: CASSFDRDQPQHF.

The chain combines TRBV27 with TRBJ2-1; TRBD1 is a possible D gene (5 bases). Germline lookup yields CDR1 MNHEY and CDR2 SMNVEV (reference sequence). V lost 3 bases, J lost 3 bases, and 9 bases lay in between. The CDR3 consists of 14 residues. This CDR3 is CASSFLGLYNEQFF. CDR3 sequence (DNA): TGTGCCAGCAGTTTCTTGGGGCTCTACAATGAGCAGTTCTTC.

The sample holds a few counts of this clone. The chain couples TRBV5-6 to TRBJ2-2; 7 bases line up with TRBD1. The CDR3 totals 17 residues. CDR1 SGHDT and CDR2 YYEEEE come from the germline V gene. The V gene end was trimmed by 5 bases and the J gene end by 5 bases; junction bases not matched to a gene: 15. As DNA, the CDR3 is TGTGCCAGCAGTTCCACGACAGGGTTGAGGTCGACCGGGGAGCTGTTTTTT. Its protein product is CASSSTTGLRSTGELFF.

The chain couples TRBV18 to TRBJ1-2; D perhaps matches TRBD1 (5 bases). The germline V and J ends were trimmed by 3 bases and 3 bases, with 14 bases remaining between them. The CDR3 has 15 residues. CDR1 and CDR2 (germline): KGHSH, LQKENI. The CDR3: CASSPQATDHYGYTF. For the CDR3, the DNA is TGTGCCAGCTCACCTCAGGCGACAGACCACTATGGCTACACCTTC.

This clone was detected a few times. The chain carries TRBV6-1 and TRBJ2-7, with D hard to call. The V end lost 3 bases, the J end lost 2 bases, and 17 bases lay between the germline ends. The CDR3 spans 16 residues. The germline CDR1 and CDR2 sequences are MNHNS and SASEGT. CDR3 coding DNA: TGTGCCAGCAGTGATCCTTTGCAGCGATTAACCTACGAGCAGTACTTC. Its protein is CASSDPLQRLTYEQYF.

The chain links TRBV5-1 to TRBJ1-5; the D gene is possibly TRBD1 (5 bases). Deletions cut 0 bases from V and 6 bases from J, with 13 bases between. This CDR3 has 15 amino acids. Germline lookup yields CDR1 SGHRS and CDR2 YFSETQ. The CDR3, as DNA: TGCGCCAGCAGCTTGGCCGCGGGGCCCGGTCAGCCCCAGCATTTT. Translating gives CASSLAAGPGQPQHF.

The V and J genes are TRBV13 and TRBJ2-2; TRBD2 matches 7 bases. CDR1 and CDR2 from the germline V gene are PRHDT and FYEKMQ (reference sequence). V trimming: 1 base; J trimming: 5 bases; junction bases outside the gene matches: 13. The CDR3 runs 18 residues. As DNA, the CDR3 is TGTGCCAGCAGCTTAGTGGCGGGAGCACCCCCGTGGACCGGGGAGCTGTTTTTT. Translated, it gives CASSLVAGAPPWTGELFF. Combining the CDR3 with reference TRBV13 and TRBJ2-2 gives the whole variable domain AAGVIQSPRHLIKEKRETATLKCYPIPRHDTVYWYQQGPGQDPQFLISFYEKMQSDKGSIPDRFSAQQFSDYHSELNMSSLELGDSALYFCASSLVAGAPPWTGELFFGEGSRLTVL.

This clone was seen a few times. The gene calls are TRBV18 and TRBJ2-7, with D perhaps TRBD1 (6 bases). The CDR3 totals 13 residues. V lost 6 bases and J lost 7, with 16 bases in between. Germline CDR1 KGHSH, CDR2 LQKENI. The CDR3 region has the DNA TGTGCCAGCTCGCTGAAACAGGGTAATGAGCAGTACTTC. Translating gives CASSLKQGNEQYF.

The chain carries TRBV6-5 and TRBJ2-7; D remains ambiguous. V dropped 7 bases and J dropped 6 bases, with 10 bases sitting between them. The CDR3 is 11 residues long. Germline lookup yields CDR1 MNHEY and CDR2 SVGAGI. Here the CDR3 reads CASTRLGEQYF. The DNA for the CDR3 is TGTGCCAGCACCAGGTTGGGCGAGCAGTACTTC.

This chain joins TRBV19 and TRBJ1-2; TRBD1 matches 9 bases. CDR3 size: 15 residues. Germline V gives CDR1 LNHDA, CDR2 SQIVND (reference sequence). V gave up 5 bases and J gave up 2 bases; unmatched junction bases: 6. CDR3 coding DNA: TGTGCCAGTAGTCTATCGGGGACAGGGAACTATGGCTACACCTTC. Amino acids: CASSLSGTGNYGYTF.

DNA of the CDR3: TGCAGCGTTGTAGCGAGAAAACTATACAATGAGCAGTTCTTC. It codes for CSVVARKLYNEQFF. J is TRBJ2-1 and V is TRBV29-1; D perhaps matches TRBD2 (5 bases). Trimming pared 4 bases from V and 4 bases from J, leaving 14 bases between. Looked up from germline, CDR1 is SQVTM and CDR2 is ANQGSEA. The CDR3 loop spans 14 amino acids.

The rearrangement links TRBV19 to TRBJ2-7; D not certain. The CDR3 is 14 amino acids. Germline values: CDR1 LNHDA, CDR2 SQIVND (reference sequence). Trimming shortened V by 5 bases and J by 2 bases, and 13 bases separated the two germline ends. Here the CDR3 reads CASSPSAGTYEQYF. CDR3 nucleotides: TGTGCCAGTAGTCCCTCGGCAGGTACCTACGAGCAGTACTTC.

This clone was seen a few times. The chain combines TRBV4-1 with TRBJ2-1, with 12 bases identical to TRBD2. The germline V gene has CDR1 MGHRA and CDR2 YSYEKL. The CDR3 loop spans 17 amino acids. J gave up 3 bases and V 3 bases, and 6 bases lay outside the gene matches. Written as DNA, the CDR3 is TGCGCCAGCAGCCACCTGCCGACTAGCGGGAGCTACAATGAGCAGTTCTTC. Protein: CASSHLPTSGSYNEQFF.

This chain connects TRBV27 to TRBJ2-7; 8 bases map to TRBD1. Germline CDR1 and CDR2: MNHEY and SMNVEV (reference sequence). J was trimmed by 6 bases and V by 6 bases; bases with no gene match: 13. This CDR3 contains 15 residues. CDR3 loop: CASSTWTGSLGEQYF. The CDR3 region has the DNA TGTGCCAGCAGCACCTGGACAGGGTCCCTCGGCGAGCAGTACTTC.